The 29 T cell receptor beta chains below were found in one sample sequenced in a study of cytomegalovirus exposure and HLA in healthy donors. A multiplex PCR was run with 60 Vbeta primers and 13 Jbeta primers. Clones were read by immunoSEQ multiplex PCR, and TCRdb kept only the in-frame ones, dropping some. In the table there are some 96,000 clones, about 75% of which are singletons. The sample comprised PBMCs. The origin of the receptors is a man aged 35-49 years in good health and CMV-seropositive.

Only one count was recorded for this clone. DNA of the CDR3: TGTGCCAGCAGTCCCGGGACAGGATTCTACGAGCAGTACTTC. Encoded protein: CASSPGTGFYEQYF. The rearrangement joins TRBV14 to TRBJ2-5, with 8 positions matching TRBD1. The closer fit of TRBJ2-7 to the DNA end suggests the J call may be wrong. Germline CDR1 is SGHDN and CDR2 is FVKESK. This CDR3 region has 14 residues.

This clone was counted a few times. The chain carries TRBV6-4 and TRBJ2-2; tentative D call: TRBD1 (6 bases). This CDR3 is built from 14 residues. The V gene lost 9 bases and the J gene lost 3 bases, with 14 bases spanning the gap. Germline loops: CDR1 MRHNA, CDR2 SNTAGT. CDR3 in DNA: TGTGCCAGTAGTCAGGGGATGCACACCGGGGAGCTGTTTTTT. Protein: CASSQGMHTGELFF.

This chain links TRBV6-5 with TRBJ2-7; TRBD2 matches 9 bases. The CDR3 loop spans 15 amino acids. After removal of 5 bases from V and 4 bases from J, the junction contained 9 bases not matched to a gene. Germline loops: CDR1 MNHEY, CDR2 SVGAGI. CDR3: CASSRAGTSRYEQYF. CDR3 sequence (DNA): TGTGCCAGCAGTCGAGCCGGGACTAGCAGGTACGAGCAGTACTTC.

DNA of the CDR3: TGCAGCGCTCCGGGACAGGGGAGAGATACGCAGTATTTT. This sequence encodes CSAPGQGRDTQYF. The rearrangement uses TRBV29-1 and TRBJ2-3; 10 bases match TRBD1. CDR3 length: 13 amino acids. Trimming at V came to 7 bases and at J to 5 bases, leaving 6 bases not matched to a gene. Germline values: CDR1 SQVTM, CDR2 ANQGSEA.

CDR3 DNA sequence: TGTGCCAGCAGCTTGGAATACAGGGGCAATGAGCAGTTCTTC. The encoded protein is CASSLEYRGNEQFF. This sequence joins TRBV5-4 and TRBJ2-1, with TRBD1 matching 7 bases. The CDR3 has 14 residues. Germline CDR1 is SGHNT and CDR2 is YYREEE (reference sequence). The V and J ends lost 0 bases and 6 bases, in that order; junction bases with no gene match: 3.

This clone was counted a few times. This sequence joins TRBV7-9 and TRBJ1-2, with a weak D call TRBD1 (5 bases). The V end was cut by 5 bases, the J end by 3 bases, with 10 bases between. The CDR3 is made up of 13 amino acids. The V gene's germline CDR1 is SEHNR and CDR2 FQNEAQ (reference sequence). CDR3 DNA sequence: TGTGCCAGCAGCGCCTCGGGGGACTATGGCTACACCTTC. It translates to CASSASGDYGYTF.

Here the CDR3 DNA reads TGTGCCAGCAGCGTAGGGGCTAGCGGGAGTACGTTCACCGGGGAGCTGTTTTTT. Translating it yields CASSVGASGSTFTGELFF. The rearrangement joins TRBV9 to TRBJ2-2, with 10 bases matching TRBD2. CDR3 size: 18 residues. Trimming at V came to 0 bases and at J to 4 bases, leaving 9 bases not matched to a gene. The V gene's germline CDR1 is SGDLS and CDR2 YYNGEE.

The V call is TRBV7-9, the J call TRBJ2-7, with D maybe TRBD2 (6 bases). The V and J ends lost 4 bases and 2 bases respectively, with 15 bases between them. Per the germline V gene, CDR1 is SEHNR and CDR2 is FQNEAQ (reference sequence). This CDR3 has 15 amino acids. CDR3 sequence: CASSSSGSGPYEQYF. The CDR3 DNA follows: TGTGCCAGCAGCTCGTCAGGCAGCGGGCCCTACGAGCAGTACTTC. Full variable domain (remainder filled in from reference TRBV7-9 and TRBJ2-7): DTGVSQNPRHKITKRGQNVTFRCDPISEHNRLYWYRQTLGQGPEFLTYFQNEAQLEKSRLLSDRFSAERPKGSFSTLEIQRTEQGDSAMYLCASSSSGSGPYEQYFGPGTRLTVT.

In the case of this clone: Its ends do not fully match the called genes, so a read error is possible. The genes are TRBV5-4 and TRBJ2-7; TRBD2 aligns across 7 bases. Germline loops: CDR1 SGHNT, CDR2 YYREEE (reference sequence). The CDR3 loop spans 15 amino acids. The CDR3 nucleotides are TGCGCCAGCAGCCAAGATACTAGCGCAACCTACGAGCAGTACTTC. This encodes CASSQDTSATYEQYF.

V gene TRBV27 combines with J gene TRBJ2-7; 7 nucleotides match TRBD1. V shed 3 bases and J 7 bases; nucleotides not matched to a gene: 15. This CDR3 comprises 16 residues. The germline V gene encodes CDR1 MNHEY and CDR2 SMNVEV (reference sequence). CDR3 loop: CASSFEGAAYGLEQYF. For the CDR3, the DNA is TGTGCCAGCAGTTTCGAGGGGGCTGCTTACGGCTTAGAGCAGTACTTC.

The CDR3 nucleotides are TGTGCCAGCAGTCCGCCCCCCAAACTAGTTAGCGGCAATGAGCAGTTCTTC. Residues: CASSPPPKLVSGNEQFF. The chain has TRBV28 and TRBJ2-1; a weak D match, TRBD2 (6 bases). Trimming removed 5 bases at V and 6 bases at J, with 23 bases between. The CDR3 loop spans 17 amino acids. Looked up from germline, CDR1 is MDHEN and CDR2 is SYDVKM.

The rearrangement uses TRBV21-1 and TRBJ2-7; the table calls TRBD2, which could not be checked here. TRBV21-1 is designated a pseudogene. This CDR3 spans 15 amino acids. CDR3 sequence (DNA): TGTGCCAGCAGCCTACGGACTAGCGGGAGGTACGAGCAGTACTTC. It yields the protein CASSLRTSGRYEQYF.

For the CDR3, the DNA is TGTGCCAGCAGTTTTTTAGATCAGCCCCAGCATTTT. Protein sequence: CASSFLDQPQHF. V and J are TRBV27 and TRBJ1-5; D uncertain. Germline V gives CDR1 MNHEY, CDR2 SMNVEV (reference sequence). V was pared by 3 bases and J by 5 bases, with 5 bases between. The CDR3 has 12 amino acids.

V usage is TRBV15 and J usage is TRBJ1-2; D remains ambiguous. Germline V gene data show CDR1 as LNHNV and CDR2 as YYDKDF (reference sequence). Trimming pared 0 bases from V and 3 bases from J, leaving 11 bases between. The length of the CDR3 is 15 residues. The CDR3 DNA follows: TGTGCCACCAGCAGAGATTTGGTAACAGACTATGGCTACACCTTC. It yields the protein CATSRDLVTDYGYTF.

A note on this clone: At one end the junction does not follow the germline gene, possibly because of a read error. The chain recombines TRBV6-1 with TRBJ1-1; 7 bases map to TRBD1. The CDR3 totals 15 residues. The germline V gene encodes CDR1 MNHNS and CDR2 SASEGT. The chain's CDR3 is CAGSAYRGLDTEAFF. CDR3 coding DNA: TGTGCCGGCAGTGCATACAGGGGATTGGACACTGAAGCTTTCTTT.

The CDR3 reads CASRGSGSGTNEKLFF. The CDR3 DNA follows: TGTGCCAGTCGGGGGTCTGGGTCGGGAACTAATGAAAAACTGTTTTTT. The V call is TRBV21-1, the J call TRBJ1-4. TRBV21-1 counts as a pseudogene. This CDR3 has 16 amino acids.

The gene calls are TRBV5-8 and TRBJ1-1, with 7 bases that match TRBD1. V shed 4 bases, J shed 2 bases, and the junction held 8 bases outside the gene matches. The CDR3 has 15 residues. Germline loops: CDR1 SGHTS, CDR2 YDEGEE. The CDR3 region is CASSLETGINTEAFF. The CDR3 bases are TGTGCCAGCAGCCTAGAGACAGGGATTAACACTGAAGCTTTCTTT.

The J gene is TRBJ2-5, the V gene TRBV4-3; TRBD2 might be the D (7 bases). V was clipped by 4 bases and J by 4 bases, with 10 bases between them. The CDR3 runs 13 residues. The germline V gene has CDR1 LGHNA and CDR2 YSLEER. This CDR3 reads CASSPRGGETQYF. The CDR3, as DNA: TGCGCCAGCAGCCCTAGGGGGGGAGAGACCCAGTACTTC.

V is TRBV6-1 and J is TRBJ2-3, with TRBD1 matching over 8 bases. The CDR3 has 16 residues. Germline CDR1 MNHNS, CDR2 SASEGT. J was trimmed by 6 bases and V by 0 bases; bases with no gene match: 8. This CDR3 reads CASSEAWAGGLDTQYF. Here the CDR3 DNA reads TGTGCCAGCAGTGAAGCGTGGGCAGGGGGCTTGGATACGCAGTATTTT.

This rearrangement joins TRBV10-2 to TRBJ1-1; 7 bases line up with TRBD1. The germline V gene encodes CDR1 WSHSY and CDR2 SAAADI. The CDR3 is 14 residues long. V was clipped by 2 bases and J by 5 bases; unmatched bases: 5. CDR3 DNA: TGCGCCAGCAGTGAGCAGACAGGGATAACTGAAGCTTTCTTT. This gives the protein CASSEQTGITEAFF.

The V call is TRBV28, the J call TRBJ2-3, with 7 bases aligning to TRBD1. Germline loops: CDR1 MDHEN, CDR2 SYDVKM. V lost 4 bases to trimming and J lost 2 bases; unmatched junction nucleotides: 9. The CDR3 runs to 16 residues. The CDR3 DNA reads TGTGCCAGCAGTTCGCACAGGGGCAGGACCACAGATACGCAGTATTTT. This encodes CASSSHRGRTTDTQYF. Drawing the rest from reference TRBV28 and TRBJ2-3, the complete variable domain is DVKVTQSSRYLVKRTGEKVFLECVQDMDHENMFWYRQDPGLGLRLIYFSYDVKMKEKGDIPEGYSVSREKKERFSLILESASTNQTSMYLCASSSHRGRTTDTQYFGPGTRLTVL.

V is TRBV28 and J is TRBJ1-1; D is undetermined. The germline gives CDR1 MDHEN, CDR2 SYDVKM. The CDR3 covers 14 residues. The V end was cut by 8 bases, the J end by 0 bases, with 13 bases between. CDR3 in DNA: TGTGCCAGCCTCCTCGGAGTCATGAACACTGAAGCTTTCTTT. It yields the protein CASLLGVMNTEAFF. The whole variable domain, remainder taken from reference TRBV28 and TRBJ1-1, is DVKVTQSSRYLVKRTGEKVFLECVQDMDHENMFWYRQDPGLGLRLIYFSYDVKMKEKGDIPEGYSVSREKKERFSLILESASTNQTSMYLCASLLGVMNTEAFFGQGTRLTVV.

The genes are TRBV29-1 and TRBJ2-3; 9 bases align to TRBD1. J was trimmed by 0 bases and V by 5 bases; bases with no gene match: 3. Germline loops: CDR1 SQVTM, CDR2 ANQGSEA. The CDR3 is 14 residues long. The CDR3, as DNA: TGCAGCGTTCGACAGGGGGGGAGCACAGATACGCAGTATTTT. This sequence encodes CSVRQGGSTDTQYF.

This clone was counted a single time. The rearrangement links TRBV11-2 to TRBJ1-2, with a tentative D call TRBD1 (5 bases). The CDR3 spans 14 residues. The V gene's germline CDR1 is SGHAT and CDR2 FQNNGV. The germline V and J ends were trimmed by 1 base and 5 bases, with 11 bases remaining between them. CDR3 residues: CASSLGQSLYGYTF. The DNA for the CDR3 is TGTGCCAGCAGCTTAGGACAGTCCCTATATGGCTACACCTTC. The entire variable domain, with the rest obtained from reference TRBV11-2 and TRBJ1-2, is as follows: EAGVAQSPRYKIIEKRQSVAFWCNPISGHATLYWYQQILGQGPKLLIQFQNNGVVDDSQLPKDRFSAERLKGVDSTLKIQPAKLEDSAVYLCASSLGQSLYGYTFGSGTRLTVV.

The chain carries TRBV6-1 and TRBJ2-3; the D gene is possibly TRBD2 (6 bases). This CDR3 contains 14 residues. V dropped 7 bases and J dropped 0 bases, with 11 bases sitting between them. Germline-derived CDR1 and CDR2 are MNHNS and SASEGT. In nucleotides, the CDR3 is TGTGCCAGCAACGGGGGAGTTAGCACAGATACGCAGTATTTT. Protein: CASNGGVSTDTQYF.

This chain links TRBV4-1 with TRBJ2-7; 9 nucleotides line up with TRBD1. Germline V lookup: CDR1 MGHRA, CDR2 YSYEKL. J gave up 5 bases and V 2 bases, and 7 bases lay outside the gene matches. The CDR3 consists of 15 residues. CDR3 nucleotides: TGCGCCAGCAGCCAATTCCCGGGACAGGGCAACGAGCAGTACTTC. This gives the protein CASSQFPGQGNEQYF.

The CDR3 is CASSPLVVHPGTGNTGELFF. The CDR3 DNA is TGTGCCAGCTCACCGCTTGTGGTGCACCCCGGGACAGGGAACACCGGGGAGCTGTTTTTT. The V call is TRBV18, the J call TRBJ2-2; the match to TRBD1 covers 8 bases. This CDR3 comprises 20 residues. Germline CDR1 reads KGHSH; CDR2 reads LQKENI. V gave up 3 bases and J gave up 1 base; unmatched junction bases: 16. Full variable domain (missing parts from reference TRBV18 and TRBJ2-2): NAGVMQNPRHLVRRRGQEARLRCSPMKGHSHVYWYRQLPEEGLKFMVYLQKENIIDESGMPKERFSAEFPKEGPSILRIQQVVRGDSAAYFCASSPLVVHPGTGNTGELFFGEGSRLTVL.

V is TRBV5-8 and J is TRBJ1-6; no clear D. V was cut by 2 bases and J by 3 bases, with 15 bases left in between. CDR3 length: 17 residues. Germline V gene sequence: CDR1 SGHTS, CDR2 YDEGEE. The CDR3 nucleotides read TGTGCCAGCAGCTTAAGGACGCGGGATCACTATAATTCACCCCTCCACTTT. Its protein is CASSLRTRDHYNSPLHF.

This chain uses TRBV9 with TRBJ2-3, with D maybe TRBD2 (6 bases). The CDR3 loop spans 17 amino acids. From germline, CDR1 is SGDLS and CDR2 YYNGEE. The V end lost 1 base, the J end lost 3 bases, and 18 bases lay between the germline ends. CDR3 loop: CASSVSSEWDRTDTQYF. As DNA, the CDR3 is TGTGCCAGCAGCGTATCTAGCGAGTGGGACCGAACAGATACGCAGTATTTT.